This T cell receptor (beta chain) was recovered during a study of control samples from healthy donors and cancer patients. This table comes from immunoSEQ multiplex PCR, and its TCRdb copy is limited to in-frame clones, with some not included. The sample has about 44,000 clones; roughly 86% are singletons. Trimming took 4 bases from V and 4 from J; bases not matched to a gene: 5. The CDR3 runs 14 residues. The germline V gene has CDR1 LGHDT and CDR2 YNNKEL (reference sequence). The TCR was taken from a woman aged 55-70 years with lung cancer. This chain uses TRBV3-1 (or the pseudogene TRBV3-2) with TRBJ2-3; 7 bases match TRBD1. Input material: PBMCs. Written as DNA, the CDR3 is TGTGCCAGCAGCCGACAGGGCGCCGCAGATACGCAGTATTTT. Translating gives CASSRQGAADTQYF.